This T cell receptor (beta chain) was recovered during a study of early T cells in non-severe SARS-CoV-2 infection. TCRdb passed the 5' RACE reads through MiXCR, listing each CDR3 protein once. The sample lists under 35,000 distinct CDR3 sequences, approximately 5.2% occurring once. The CDR3 has 13 amino acids. Deletions cut 1 base from V and 2 bases from J, with 6 bases between. Germline V gene sequence: CDR1 MGHRA, CDR2 YSYEKL. This sequence joins TRBV4-1 and TRBJ2-7; no clear D. Sequencing input: whole blood. The TCR originated in an adult who was a healthcare worker with PCR-confirmed SARS-CoV-2 infection or an uninfected control (not recorded which). CDR3 residues: CASSQVEAYEQYF. CDR3 nucleotide sequence: TGCGCCAGCAGCCAAGTCGAAGCCTACGAGCAGTACTTC.